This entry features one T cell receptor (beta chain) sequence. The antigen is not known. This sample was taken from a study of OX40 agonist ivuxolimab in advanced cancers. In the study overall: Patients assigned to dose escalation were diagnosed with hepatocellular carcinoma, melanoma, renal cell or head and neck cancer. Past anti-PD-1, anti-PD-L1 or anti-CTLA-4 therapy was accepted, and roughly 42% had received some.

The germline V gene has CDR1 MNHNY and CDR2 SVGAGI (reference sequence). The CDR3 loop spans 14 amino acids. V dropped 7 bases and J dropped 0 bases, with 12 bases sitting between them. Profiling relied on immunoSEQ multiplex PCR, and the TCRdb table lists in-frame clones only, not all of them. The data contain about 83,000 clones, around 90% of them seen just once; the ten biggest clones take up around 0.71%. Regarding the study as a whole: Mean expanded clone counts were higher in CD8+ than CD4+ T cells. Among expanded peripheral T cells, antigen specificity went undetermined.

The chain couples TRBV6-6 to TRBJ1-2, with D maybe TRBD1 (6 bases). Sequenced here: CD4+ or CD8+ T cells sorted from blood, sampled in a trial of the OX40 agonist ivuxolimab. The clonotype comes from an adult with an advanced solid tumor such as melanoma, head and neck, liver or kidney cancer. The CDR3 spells CASNTQGTNYGYTF. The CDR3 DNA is TGTGCCAGCAACACACAGGGTACTAACTATGGCTACACCTTC.